These 18 T cell receptor beta chains originate from one sample sequenced in a study of blood T cell repertoires in COVID-19. Clones were sequenced by immunoSEQ multiplex PCR, and TCRdb holds only the in-frame ones, with some missing. The sample carries roughly 250,000 clones, 75% to 90% recorded once. Sequencing used PBMCs or T cells enriched from blood (not recorded which). The receptors come from a woman aged 35 to 49 who had been exposed to COVID-19.

The V call is TRBV6-2 or TRBV6-3, the J call TRBJ2-7; TRBD2 matches at 8 bases. The germline V gene has CDR1 MNHEY and CDR2 SVGEGT. The CDR3 loop spans 14 amino acids. V shed 5 bases and J 0 bases; nucleotides not matched to a gene: 3. This CDR3 is CASSPRGGSYEQYV. The CDR3 region has the DNA TGTGCCAGCAGTCCCCGGGGGGGCTCCTACGAGCAGTACGTC.

The V gene is TRBV4-3, the J gene TRBJ2-1; 9 nucleotides line up with TRBD2. The CDR3 is made up of 18 amino acids. CDR1 and CDR2 from the germline V gene are LGHNA and YSLEER. The V and J ends lost 0 bases and 2 bases, in that order; junction bases with no gene match: 8. The CDR3 sequence is CASSQETIAGATYNEQFF. The CDR3 bases are TGCGCCAGCAGCCAAGAGACTATAGCGGGGGCAACCTACAATGAGCAGTTCTTC.

A single count supports this clone. This sequence joins TRBV2 and TRBJ1-2, with 9 bases identical to TRBD1. The CDR3 is 14 amino acids. Germline V CDR1 and CDR2: SNHLY, FYNNEI. After removal of 4 bases from V and 2 bases from J, the junction contained 2 bases not matched to a gene. CDR3: CASSGQGGNYGYTF. Written as DNA, the CDR3 is TGTGCCAGCAGTGGACAGGGGGGGAACTATGGCTACACCTTC.

The chain links TRBV27 to TRBJ1-1; D may be TRBD1 (6 bases). The germline gives CDR1 MNHEY, CDR2 SMNVEV (reference sequence). The CDR3 sequence is 15 residues long. Deletions cut 1 base from V and 7 bases from J, with 16 bases between. CDR3 bases: TGTGCCAGCAGTTTATTCGGGGGGGCTGCCGATGAAGCTTTCTTT. Amino acids: CASSLFGGAADEAFF.

This chain links TRBV18 with TRBJ1-4, with D maybe TRBD1 (5 bases). This CDR3 is built from 15 residues. Germline CDR1 reads KGHSH; CDR2 reads LQKENI. The V end was cut by 0 bases, the J end by 6 bases, with 11 bases between. CDR3 DNA sequence: TGTGCCAGCTCACCACCCCAGGGCCAGGATGAAAAACTGTTTTTT. It translates to CASSPPQGQDEKLFF. Full variable domain (remainder filled in from reference TRBV18 and TRBJ1-4): NAGVMQNPRHLVRRRGQEARLRCSPMKGHSHVYWYRQLPEEGLKFMVYLQKENIIDESGMPKERFSAEFPKEGPSILRIQQVVRGDSAAYFCASSPPQGQDEKLFFGSGTQLSVL.

A single count supports this clone. The chain employs TRBV5-4 and TRBJ2-5; 7 bases agree with TRBD1. V lost 7 bases and J lost 4; bases outside the gene matches: 7. The CDR3 extends over 13 amino acids. Germline V gives CDR1 SGHNT, CDR2 YYREEE (reference sequence). The CDR3 region is CASSLQGTETQYF. As DNA, the CDR3 is TGTGCCAGCTCCTTACAGGGGACAGAGACCCAGTACTTC. Drawing the rest from reference TRBV5-4 and TRBJ2-5, the complete variable domain is ETGVTQSPTHLIKTRGQQVTLRCSSQSGHNTVSWYQQALGQGPQFIFQYYREEENGRGNFPPRFSGLQFPNYSSELNVNALELDDSALYLCASSLQGTETQYFGPGTRLLVL.

The V and J genes are TRBV4-3 and TRBJ2-7; 7 bases align to TRBD2. Germline V lookup: CDR1 LGHNA, CDR2 YSLEER. The junction had 9 bases not matched to a gene; V was cut back by 0 bases and J by 7 bases. The CDR3 spans 15 residues. The CDR3 loop reads CASSQDLLGTTEQYF. CDR3 DNA sequence: TGCGCCAGCAGCCAAGATCTCCTCGGGACTACGGAGCAGTACTTC.

The chain links TRBV4-3 to TRBJ1-1; TRBD1 matches at 7 bases. This CDR3 comprises 16 residues. In germline, CDR1 is LGHNA, CDR2 YSLEER. Trimming cost V 1 base and J 4 bases; bases outside gene matches: 9. CDR3 bases: TGCGCCAGCAGCCAAGCCCCTACGACAGGGAGCACTGAAGCTTTCTTT. It encodes CASSQAPTTGSTEAFF.

This clone was found a few times. The chain combines TRBV11-2 with TRBJ1-2; no definite D call. The CDR3 sequence is 15 residues long. Trimming pared 0 bases from V and 3 bases from J, leaving 11 bases between. The germline V gene has CDR1 SGHAT and CDR2 FQNNGV. Here the CDR3 DNA reads TGTGCCAGCAGCTTAGATGGAGGAAGGGACTATGGCTACACCTTC. As protein: CASSLDGGRDYGYTF.

This clone came up a few times. The chain is built from TRBV3-1 (or the pseudogene TRBV3-2) and TRBJ1-5, with 9 bases aligning to TRBD1. V was clipped by 2 bases and J by 4 bases; unmatched bases: 3. Germline V gene lookup returns CDR1 LGHDT and CDR2 YNNKEL (reference sequence). The CDR3 spans 15 residues. CDR3 in DNA: TGTGCCAGCAGCCAATTCGGGACAGGGAATCAGCCCCAGCATTTT. It encodes CASSQFGTGNQPQHF.

On this clone: The junction does not match germline at one end; this may be a read error. This chain links TRBV5-1 with TRBJ2-2; 8 nucleotides line up with TRBD2. This CDR3 is 16 amino acids long. Looked up from germline, CDR1 is SGHRS and CDR2 is YFSETQ. In DNA, the CDR3 is TGTGCCAGCAGCTTGCCGGGACTAGAGATAGCCGGGGAGCTGTTTTTT. It encodes CASSLPGLEIAGELFF.

The chain employs TRBV9 and TRBJ1-1; D not certain. The germline V gene has CDR1 SGDLS and CDR2 YYNGEE. The CDR3 extends over 12 amino acids. Trimming shortened V by 0 bases and J by 7 bases, and 7 bases separated the two germline ends. CDR3 loop: CASSVAGREAFF. Written as DNA, the CDR3 is TGTGCCAGCAGCGTAGCCGGTCGTGAAGCTTTCTTT.

The chain joins TRBV30 to TRBJ2-2, with D perhaps TRBD1 (7 bases). This CDR3 spans 14 amino acids. CDR1 and CDR2 from the germline V gene are GTSNPN and SVGIG (reference sequence). With 8 bases removed from V and 3 bases from J, the gap between germline ends came to 16 bases. This CDR3 is CARAAGGHTGELFF. The DNA for the CDR3 is TGTGCCCGAGCGGCAGGGGGGCACACCGGGGAGCTGTTTTTT.

Concerning this clone: Sequence at one end of the junction differs from germline and may be a read error. V usage is TRBV28 and J usage is TRBJ2-2; tentatively, D is TRBD2 (5 bases). Germline V gene sequence: CDR1 MDHEN, CDR2 SYDVKM. This CDR3 has 15 amino acids. The CDR3 spells CASTLSASGTGELFF. The DNA for the CDR3 is TGTGCCAGCACTTTATCAGCGTCGGGGACCGGGGAGCTGTTTTTT.

CDR3: CATQTGYGYTF. The CDR3 region has the DNA TGTGCCACCCAGACAGGGTACGGCTACACCTTC. The gene calls are TRBV19 and TRBJ1-2, with 7 bases fitting TRBD1. The CDR3 consists of 11 residues. Germline assignment: CDR1 LNHDA and CDR2 SQIVND (reference sequence). Germline trimming cut 10 bases from V and 8 bases from J; bases unmatched to any gene: 7.

This chain connects TRBV5-8 to TRBJ1-1; D not certain. The CDR3 extends over 15 amino acids. V lost 4 bases, J lost 1 base, and 14 bases lay in between. Germline V lookup: CDR1 SGHTS, CDR2 YDEGEE. The CDR3 nucleotides are TGTGCCAGCAGCCTTTCCGAATCGCGGAACACTGAAGCTTTCTTT. Protein: CASSLSESRNTEAFF.

The chain uses TRBV7-2 and TRBJ2-3; 11 nucleotides agree with TRBD1. The ends lost 5 bases at V and 4 bases at J; junction bases unmatched: 5. The CDR3 has 15 amino acids. The germline V gene has CDR1 SGHTA and CDR2 FQGNSA. The CDR3 sequence is CASSRDRGAPDTQYF. The CDR3, as DNA: TGTGCCAGCAGCCGGGACAGGGGGGCTCCAGATACGCAGTATTTT.

The gene calls are TRBV11-2 and TRBJ2-2; 7 bases agree with TRBD1. CDR1 and CDR2 from the germline V gene are SGHAT and FQNNGV. The CDR3 is 16 residues long. With 4 bases clipped from V and 1 base from J, the junction kept 6 bases outside the gene matches. The CDR3 protein is CASSSTGYLNTGELFF. In DNA, the CDR3 is TGTGCCAGCAGCTCGACAGGGTACCTGAACACCGGGGAGCTGTTTTTT.